The 32 T cell receptor beta chains below were found in one sample sequenced in a study of human T cells and chemical hapten exposure. The time point here: pre-sensitization, week 0. Noted treatment: therapeutic diphenylcyclopropenone sensitization with weekly scalp DPC. One entry per CDR3 protein results from TCRdb running MiXCR on the RACE reads. The repertoire has about 120,000 distinct CDR3 sequences, about 13% of them found once; the top ten carry roughly 2.8%. Specimen: whole blood, collected in connection with sensitization to the hapten diphenylcyclopropenone (DPC). All receptors derive from a woman under 30 with alopecia areata. Some clones in this sample may be carry-over from other donors' samples.

The chain couples TRBV12-3 or TRBV12-4 to TRBJ2-7, with 8 positions matching TRBD1. The CDR3 runs 16 residues. Trimming removed 5 bases from V and 2 bases from J; junction bases left unmatched: 11. The CDR3 sequence: CASSPTLGTGTYEQYF. Here the CDR3 DNA reads TGTGCCAGCAGTCCCACCCTCGGGACAGGAACCTACGAGCAGTACTTC.

The chain recombines TRBV30 with TRBJ1-3; D not resolved. The CDR3 has 12 amino acids. The germline gives CDR1 GTSNPN, CDR2 SVGIG (reference sequence). The V gene lost 4 bases and the J gene lost 0 bases, with 4 bases spanning the gap. This CDR3 reads CAWKDSGNTIYF. In nucleotides, the CDR3 is TGTGCCTGGAAAGACTCTGGAAACACCATATATTTT.

This clonotype has a handful of counts. The gene calls are TRBV2 and TRBJ1-5, with 7 positions matching TRBD1. This CDR3 region has 14 residues. The ends lost 8 bases at V and 2 bases at J; junction bases unmatched: 6. Germline V gene sequence: CDR1 SNHLY, CDR2 FYNNEI. The CDR3 DNA reads TGTGCCAGCCTAGGGGGCTTAGGCAATCAGCCCCAGCATTTT. Protein sequence: CASLGGLGNQPQHF.

The chain is built from TRBV2 and TRBJ1-4; weak D call: TRBD1 (6 bases). There are 15 residues in the CDR3. The ends were cut back, 6 bases at V and 10 bases at J, with 21 bases in the middle. Germline V gene data show CDR1 as SNHLY and CDR2 as FYNNEI. CDR3 in DNA: TGTGCCAGCAGGCTACTTCAGGGGAGAAGTGGAAAACTGTTTTTT. This gives the protein CASRLLQGRSGKLFF.

This clonotype came up a few times. The chain employs TRBV4-3 and TRBJ2-3; 8 nucleotides align to TRBD1. Germline V gives CDR1 LGHNA, CDR2 YSLEER. V trimming: 0 bases; J trimming: 3 bases; junction bases outside the gene matches: 11. This CDR3 is built from 18 residues. The CDR3 nucleotides are TGCGCCAGCAGCCAAGATATTGTAGGACAGGGTCGTACAGATACGCAGTATTTT. Residues: CASSQDIVGQGRTDTQYF.

The chain carries TRBV3-1 and TRBJ2-1; maybe TRBD2 (5 bases). Trimming pared 5 bases from V and 1 base from J, leaving 9 bases between. The CDR3 spans 14 residues. Per germline, CDR1 LGHDT and CDR2 YNNKEL (reference sequence). The CDR3 loop reads CASSSRTSYNEQFF. The CDR3 nucleotides are TGTGCCAGCAGCTCCCGGACTTCCTACAATGAGCAGTTCTTC.

This clonotype turned up a few times. The J gene is TRBJ2-1, the V gene TRBV20-1; no clear D. The CDR3 extends over 15 amino acids. The germline gives CDR1 DFQATT, CDR2 SNEGSKA (reference sequence). V was pared by 0 bases and J by 3 bases, with 12 bases between. CDR3 in DNA: TGCAGTGCTAGAGATATGAGGTACCTCTACAATGAGCAGTTCTTC. Translated, it gives CSARDMRYLYNEQFF.

The chain uses TRBV18 and TRBJ2-7; D is perhaps TRBD2 (5 bases). Germline CDR1 is KGHSH and CDR2 is LQKENI. V lost 0 bases, J lost 2 bases, and 8 bases lay in between. The CDR3 is 14 residues long. CDR3 in DNA: TGTGCCAGCTCACCACCAGACGGGGCCTACGAGCAGTACTTC. It encodes CASSPPDGAYEQYF.

The chain carries TRBV4-1 and TRBJ1-5; 9 bases line up with TRBD1. Germline-derived CDR1 and CDR2 are MGHRA and YSYEKL. The CDR3 is 14 residues long. The V and J ends lost 3 bases and 5 bases, in that order; junction bases with no gene match: 2. The CDR3 nucleotides read TGCGCCAGCAGCCATAGACAGGGGGATCAGCCCCAGCATTTT. The encoded protein is CASSHRQGDQPQHF.

In DNA, the CDR3 is TGTGCCAGCAGCTTACAGCCTTTGAACACTGAAGCTTTCTTT. Encoded protein: CASSLQPLNTEAFF. This sequence joins TRBV7-2 and TRBJ1-1; D not certain. Between the trimmed V and J ends, which lost 2 bases and 0 bases, there was a span of 7 bases. This CDR3 is built from 14 residues. The V gene's germline CDR1 is SGHTA and CDR2 FQGNSA.

The chain has TRBV7-6 and TRBJ2-7, with no clear D. V lost 5 bases and J lost 6, with 14 bases in between. The CDR3 has 13 amino acids. Per germline, CDR1 SGHVS and CDR2 FNYEAQ. The CDR3 nucleotides read TGTGCCAGCAGCCCCGGGCCCCTGGGCGAGCAGTACTTC. Its protein product is CASSPGPLGEQYF.

This clonotype was detected only a few times. The rearrangement links TRBV6-5 to TRBJ1-1; no reliable D call. Germline lookup yields CDR1 MNHEY and CDR2 SVGAGI. With 5 bases removed from V and 1 base from J, the gap between germline ends came to 8 bases. This CDR3 has 13 amino acids. This chain's CDR3 is CASSGTWNTEAFF. Here the CDR3 DNA reads TGTGCCAGCAGTGGAACCTGGAACACTGAAGCTTTCTTT.

The chain couples TRBV7-9 to TRBJ2-7; no reliable D call. CDR1 and CDR2 from the germline V gene are SEHNR and FQNEAQ (reference sequence). Trimming cost V 1 base and J 3 bases, with 7 bases left between them. This CDR3 region has 13 residues. The CDR3 DNA sequence: TGTGCCAGCAGCTTAGGCAGGAACTACGAGCAGTACTTC. It is translated as CASSLGRNYEQYF.

V usage is TRBV6-2 or TRBV6-3 and J usage is TRBJ2-4; perhaps TRBD2 as D (7 bases). Per the germline V gene, CDR1 is MNHEY and CDR2 is SVGEGT. Trimming removed 5 bases at V and 2 bases at J, with 10 bases between. The CDR3 spans 14 residues. CDR3 sequence reads: CASSHGGPKNIQYF. DNA of the CDR3: TGTGCCAGCAGTCACGGGGGGCCCAAAAACATTCAGTACTTC.

This clonotype was observed at least ten times. The V gene is TRBV7-3, the J gene TRBJ1-6, with D tentatively TRBD1 (6 bases). Trimming cost V 2 bases and J 5 bases, with 10 bases left between them. The CDR3 length is 15 residues. The germline CDR1 and CDR2 sequences are SGHTA and FQGTGA. CDR3 sequence (DNA): TGTGCCAGCAGCTTATATTCAGGGGATAATTCACCCCTCCACTTT. It yields the protein CASSLYSGDNSPLHF.

V is TRBV3-1 and J is TRBJ1-1, with D possibly matching TRBD1 (5 bases). V was clipped by 4 bases and J by 1 base, with 13 bases between them. The CDR3 extends over 15 amino acids. Per germline, CDR1 LGHDT and CDR2 YNNKEL (reference sequence). In DNA form, the CDR3 reads TGTGCCAGCAGCCCAGGGTCACACCGGAACACTGAAGCTTTCTTT. Translation: CASSPGSHRNTEAFF.

Many counts were recorded for this clonotype. J is TRBJ1-1 and V is TRBV12-3 or TRBV12-4; D is ambiguous. This CDR3 has 13 amino acids. Trimming left V 2 bases short and J 1 base short, with 5 bases between. The CDR3 spells CASSLYKNTEAFF. DNA for the CDR3: TGTGCCAGCAGTTTATACAAGAACACTGAAGCTTTCTTT.

In the case of this clonotype: At one end the junction does not follow the germline gene, possibly because of a read error. This sequence joins TRBV7-8 and TRBJ2-7; 8 bases agree with TRBD1. This CDR3 is 14 amino acids long. Per germline, CDR1 SGHVS and CDR2 FQNEAQ. CDR3 in DNA: TGTGCCAGCAGCCTCGACAGGGGTTCCTTCGAGCAGTACTTC. Protein product: CASSLDRGSFEQYF.

The V and J genes are TRBV5-4 and TRBJ1-2; D is undetermined. CDR1 is SGHNT and CDR2 is YYREEE in the germline V gene (reference sequence). The CDR3 loop spans 12 amino acids. The V gene lost 0 bases and the J gene lost 12 bases, with 12 bases spanning the gap. The CDR3 nucleotides are TGTGCCAGCAGCTTGGCCGCCAGCGAAAACACCTTC. Protein product: CASSLAASENTF.

A few counts support this clonotype. This rearrangement joins TRBV27 to TRBJ1-1; 8 bases are shared with TRBD1. The germline gives CDR1 MNHEY, CDR2 SMNVEV (reference sequence). Trimming removed 3 bases from V and 7 bases from J; junction bases left unmatched: 7. The CDR3 extends over 14 amino acids. The CDR3 DNA is TGTGCCAGCAGTTTCCTGGACAGGGCGGGTGAAGCTTTCTTT. Protein: CASSFLDRAGEAFF.

This clonotype has a handful of counts. The chain recombines TRBV20-1 with TRBJ1-2; TRBD1 matches 8 bases. The junction had 10 bases not matched to a gene; V was cut back by 3 bases and J by 7 bases. Germline V gene lookup returns CDR1 DFQATT and CDR2 SNEGSKA (reference sequence). The CDR3 is 14 residues long. For the CDR3, the DNA is TGCAGTGCTAGTAGGGGCAGGGGGCGGAGTGGCTACACCTTC. Translated: CSASRGRGRSGYTF.

The chain links TRBV18 to TRBJ2-2; D not certain. This CDR3 comprises 15 residues. Trimming took off 3 bases at V and 7 bases at J, with 15 bases between the two ends. The germline CDR1 and CDR2 sequences are KGHSH and LQKENI. CDR3 DNA: TGTGCCAGCTCACCCTTGCCGCCTCCCGACGGGGAGCTGTTTTTT. Translation: CASSPLPPPDGELFF. The variable domain in full, completed from reference TRBV18 and TRBJ2-2, reads NAGVMQNPRHLVRRRGQEARLRCSPMKGHSHVYWYRQLPEEGLKFMVYLQKENIIDESGMPKERFSAEFPKEGPSILRIQQVVRGDSAAYFCASSPLPPPDGELFFGEGSRLTVL.

This chain uses TRBV4-3 with TRBJ1-6, with D perhaps TRBD1 (6 bases). V lost 0 bases to trimming and J lost 2 bases, with 17 bases between them. The CDR3 is 19 residues long. Germline values: CDR1 LGHNA, CDR2 YSLEER. CDR3 protein: CASSQDYGVGGPYNSPLHF. In nucleotides, the CDR3 is TGCGCCAGCAGCCAAGATTACGGGGTCGGGGGCCCCTATAATTCACCCCTCCACTTT.

This chain uses TRBV7-3 with TRBJ2-6; no reliable D call. CDR3 length: 17 amino acids. The V gene's germline CDR1 is SGHTA and CDR2 FQGTGA. V gave up 5 bases and J gave up 0 bases, with 14 bases separating them. The CDR3 loop reads CASSLPASISGANVLTF. CDR3 in DNA: TGTGCCAGCAGCCTCCCGGCGTCAATCTCTGGGGCCAACGTCCTGACTTTC.

This clonotype turned up a few times. The rearrangement uses TRBV4-3 and TRBJ2-7, with D possibly being TRBD1 or TRBD2 (5 bases each). Germline-derived CDR1 and CDR2 are LGHNA and YSLEER. The V end was cut by 1 base, the J end by 0 bases, with 10 bases between. CDR3 length: 15 amino acids. The CDR3 is CASSQGRDRSYEQYF. The CDR3 DNA follows: TGCGCCAGCAGCCAAGGCCGGGACCGCTCCTACGAGCAGTACTTC.

This clonotype was observed a handful of times. The V call is TRBV20-1, the J call TRBJ1-1; 7 nucleotides align to TRBD1. The trim removed 1 base at V and 4 bases at J, leaving 9 bases unmatched. The CDR3 extends over 15 amino acids. Germline V gene lookup returns CDR1 DFQATT and CDR2 SNEGSKA (reference sequence). The DNA for the CDR3 is TGCAGTGCTAGAGTTTTGACAGGGATATCCACTGAAGCTTTCTTT. Protein product: CSARVLTGISTEAFF.

The chain has TRBV30 and TRBJ1-6, with a tentative D call TRBD1 (5 bases). The CDR3 has 15 amino acids. Looked up from germline, CDR1 is GTSNPN and CDR2 is SVGIG (reference sequence). Trimming pared 0 bases from V and 7 bases from J, leaving 13 bases between. The CDR3 bases are TGTGCCTGGAGTGTAATCGCAGGGCCGAATTCACCCCTCCACTTT. Translation gives CAWSVIAGPNSPLHF.

This clonotype was seen many times. The chain is built from TRBV20-1 and TRBJ1-2; TRBD1 aligns across 8 bases. The CDR3 is 16 residues long. Looked up from germline, CDR1 is DFQATT and CDR2 is SNEGSKA (reference sequence). J lost 2 bases, V lost 0 bases, and 8 bases had no gene match. In DNA form, the CDR3 reads TGCAGTGCTAGAGAGGCAGGGGGCTTCGGAAACTATGGCTACACCTTC. As protein: CSAREAGGFGNYGYTF.

The chain joins TRBV12-3 or TRBV12-4 to TRBJ2-6; TRBD1 matches at 9 bases. J was trimmed by 0 bases and V by 5 bases; bases with no gene match: 11. The CDR3 consists of 19 residues. CDR3 region: CASSLGPGQGPSGANVLTF. The CDR3 DNA reads as TGTGCCAGCAGTCTCGGCCCGGGACAGGGACCCTCTGGGGCCAACGTCCTGACTTTC.

The J gene is TRBJ1-6, the V gene TRBV6-6, with D tentatively TRBD1 (5 bases). The CDR3 consists of 16 residues. With 2 bases removed from V and 5 bases from J, the gap between germline ends came to 13 bases. Germline CDR1 and CDR2: MNHNY and SVGAGI (reference sequence). CDR3 amino acids: CASSYVGETDNSPLHF. CDR3 coding DNA: TGTGCCAGCAGTTACGTGGGGGAGACCGATAATTCACCCCTCCACTTT.

This clonotype occurred a few times. J is TRBJ2-5 and V is TRBV11-2; D ambiguous. From germline, CDR1 is SGHAT and CDR2 FQNNGV. V was clipped by 3 bases and J by 3 bases, with 11 bases between them. This CDR3 comprises 14 residues. The CDR3 loop is CASSFRTEKETQYF. The CDR3 coding sequence is TGTGCCAGCAGCTTCCGTACGGAGAAAGAGACCCAGTACTTC.

This clonotype was found many times. The CDR3 here is CASSLHAGKRGGELFF. Written as DNA, the CDR3 is TGTGCCAGCAGTTTGCATGCGGGAAAAAGGGGCGGGGAGCTGTTTTTT. The genes are TRBV12-3 or TRBV12-4 and TRBJ2-2, with a tentative D call TRBD2 (6 bases). V lost 3 bases, J lost 7 bases, and 18 bases lay in between. This CDR3 region has 16 residues.